What follows describes a single TCR beta chain. This table comes from immunoSEQ multiplex PCR, and its TCRdb copy is limited to in-frame clones, with some not included. The sample records around 140,000 clones, over 75% being singletons. CDR1 is SGHTA, CDR2 FQGNSA, per germline. The V end lost 3 bases, the J end lost 6 bases, and 11 bases lay between the germline ends. The CDR3 has 13 amino acids. The data were taken from a study of blood T cell repertoires in COVID-19. The source material was peripheral blood. The V call is TRBV7-2, the J call TRBJ1-2, with D possibly TRBD1 on 5 matching bases. The receptor was derived from a human donor in a cohort sampled during active COVID-19. CDR3 in amino acids: CASSLGLQNGYTF. CDR3 DNA sequence: TGTGCCAGCAGCTTGGGACTCCAGAATGGCTACACCTTC. The variable domain in full, completed from reference TRBV7-2 and TRBJ1-2, reads GAGVSQSPSNKVTEKGKDVELRCDPISGHTALYWYRQSLGQGLEFLIYFQGNSAPDKSGLPSDRFSAERTGGSVSTLTIQRTQQEDSAVYLCASSLGLQNGYTFGSGTRLTVV.